This TCR beta chain was sequenced in a study of blood T cell repertoires in COVID-19. On the study more broadly: The analysed material was cDNA or gDNA that came from T cells, B-cell-depleted T cells, or PBMCs.

V lost 0 bases and J lost 3, with 12 bases in between. Germline V gene lookup returns CDR1 GTSNPN and CDR2 SVGIG (reference sequence). The CDR3 has 14 amino acids. This clone has a single count. Original data processing: Reference gene primers were amplified, and this amplification served to estimate nucleated cell counts. The protocol was immunoSEQ multiplex PCR, while the TCRdb copy is restricted to in-frame clones and leaves out a portion. The D gene and trimming were derived from the DNA, and the V and J assignments and clone size from that table. The sample shows 210,000 or so clones, 75% to 90% of them seen only once. Participant ages covered roughly 18 to 89 years across 25 or so US areas.

This receptor was obtained from a woman in her 30s who had been exposed to COVID-19. The sample comprised PBMCs or T cells enriched from blood (not recorded which). V is TRBV30 and J is TRBJ2-7; D ambiguous. CDR3 in amino acids: CAWSVNLGSYEQYF. The CDR3 nucleotides are TGTGCCTGGAGTGTAAATCTGGGCAGCTACGAGCAGTACTTC.